The 5 T cell receptor beta chains presented below share a single source sample, sequenced in a study of cytomegalovirus exposure and HLA in healthy donors. This PCR relied on a set of 60 Vbeta primers and 13 Jbeta primers. TCRdb keeps only in-frame clones here, not all; method: immunoSEQ multiplex PCR. The sample includes 75,000 to 95,000 clones, just under 70% of them seen just once. The sequenced sample was PBMCs. The source is a man aged 50 to 60 in good health and CMV-seronegative.

The V call is TRBV6-5, the J call TRBJ2-3; a weak D match, TRBD1 (5 bases). The CDR3 extends over 13 amino acids. Germline V lookup: CDR1 MNHEY, CDR2 SVGAGI. V gave up 6 bases and J gave up 4 bases, with 11 bases separating them. The CDR3 region is CASRESGSDTQYF. The CDR3 nucleotides read TGTGCCAGCAGGGAATCAGGGTCAGATACGCAGTATTTT.

The chain joins TRBV10-3 to TRBJ1-1, with D possibly being TRBD1 (5 bases). The CDR3 covers 24 residues. The V gene's germline CDR1 is ENHRY and CDR2 SYGVKD. Trimming removed 3 bases at V and 0 bases at J, with 38 bases between. The CDR3 sequence: CAISDVPILNSGTKDREMNTEAFF. The CDR3 DNA is TGTGCCATCAGTGACGTGCCCATTCTCAATAGTGGTACAAAAGACAGAGAAATGAACACTGAAGCTTTCTTT.

This clone has more than one count but fewer than ten. The chain joins TRBV27 to TRBJ1-5; tentatively, D is TRBD1 (6 bases). V was shortened by 5 bases and J by 2 bases, with 13 bases between the two germline ends. The CDR3 is 15 residues long. Looked up from germline, CDR1 is MNHEY and CDR2 is SMNVEV (reference sequence). The CDR3 nucleotides read TGTGCCAGCAGTAAGACCCCAGGGGGCAATCAGCCCCAGCATTTT. This sequence encodes CASSKTPGGNQPQHF.

Here the CDR3 reads CASSFRSSGGRKTQYF. Written as DNA, the CDR3 is TGTGCCAGCAGCTTCCGATCTAGCGGGGGGAGGAAGACCCAGTACTTC. The chain recombines TRBV7-2 with TRBJ2-5; 11 bases match TRBD2. The CDR3 has 16 residues. Trimming took 3 bases from V and 6 from J; bases not matched to a gene: 9. Germline V gives CDR1 SGHTA, CDR2 FQGNSA.

This chain uses TRBV5-4 with TRBJ2-5; 8 bases match TRBD2. V was pared by 3 bases and J by 4 bases, with 2 bases of the junction left unmatched. Germline lookup yields CDR1 SGHNT and CDR2 YYREEE (reference sequence). The CDR3 runs to 13 residues. This CDR3 reads CASSSGGGETQYF. The CDR3 nucleotides are TGTGCCAGCAGCTCGGGAGGGGGAGAGACCCAGTACTTC.